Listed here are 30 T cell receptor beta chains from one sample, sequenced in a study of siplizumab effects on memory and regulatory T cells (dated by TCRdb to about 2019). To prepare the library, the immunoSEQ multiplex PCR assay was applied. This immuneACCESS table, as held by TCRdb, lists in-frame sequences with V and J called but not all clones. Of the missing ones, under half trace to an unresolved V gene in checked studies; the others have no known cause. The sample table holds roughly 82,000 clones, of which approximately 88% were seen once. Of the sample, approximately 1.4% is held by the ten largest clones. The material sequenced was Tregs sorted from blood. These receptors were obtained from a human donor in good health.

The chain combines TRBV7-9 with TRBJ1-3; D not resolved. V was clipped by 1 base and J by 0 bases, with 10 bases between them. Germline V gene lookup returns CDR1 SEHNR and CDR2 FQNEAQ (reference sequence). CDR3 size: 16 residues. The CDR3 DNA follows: TGTGCCAGCAGCTTAGTTTTCTTTAACTCTGGAAACACCATATATTTT. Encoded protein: CASSLVFFNSGNTIYF.

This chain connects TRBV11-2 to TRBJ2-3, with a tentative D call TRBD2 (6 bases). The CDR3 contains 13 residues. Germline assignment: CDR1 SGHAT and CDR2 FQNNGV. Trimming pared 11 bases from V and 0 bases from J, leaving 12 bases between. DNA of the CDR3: TGTGCCTCCGGGAGAACTAGCACAGATACGCAGTATTTT. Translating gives CASGRTSTDTQYF.

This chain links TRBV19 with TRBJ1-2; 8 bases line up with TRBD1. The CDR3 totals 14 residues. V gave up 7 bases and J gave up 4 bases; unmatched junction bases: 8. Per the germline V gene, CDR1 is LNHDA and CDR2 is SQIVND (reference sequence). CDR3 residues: CASTPRGTGYGYTF. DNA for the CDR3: TGTGCCAGTACCCCGAGAGGGACAGGCTATGGCTACACCTTC. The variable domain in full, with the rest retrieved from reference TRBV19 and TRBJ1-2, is DGGITQSPKYLFRKEGQNVTLSCEQNLNHDAMYWYRQDPGQGLRLIYYSQIVNDFQKGDIAEGYSVSREKKESFPLTVTSAQKNPTAFYLCASTPRGTGYGYTFGSGTRLTVV.

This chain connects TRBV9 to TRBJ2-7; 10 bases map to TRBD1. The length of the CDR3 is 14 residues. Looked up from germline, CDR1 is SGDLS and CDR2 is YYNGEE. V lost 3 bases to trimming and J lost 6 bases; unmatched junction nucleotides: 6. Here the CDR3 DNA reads TGTGCCAGCAGCGCGGGACAGGGGTACGCCGAGCAGTACTTC. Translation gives CASSAGQGYAEQYF.

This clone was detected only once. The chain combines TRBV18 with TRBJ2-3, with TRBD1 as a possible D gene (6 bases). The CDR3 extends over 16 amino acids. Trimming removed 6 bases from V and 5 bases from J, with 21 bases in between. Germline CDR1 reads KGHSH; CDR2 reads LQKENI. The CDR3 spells CASSPNLQGTGDTQYF. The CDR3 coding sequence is TGTGCCAGCTCTCCGAATCTACAGGGAACGGGAGATACGCAGTATTTT.

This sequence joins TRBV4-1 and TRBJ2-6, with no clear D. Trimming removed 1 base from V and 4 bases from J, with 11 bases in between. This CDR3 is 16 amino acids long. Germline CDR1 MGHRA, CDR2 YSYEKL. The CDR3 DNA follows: TGCGCCAGCAGCCAAGGTGCCGTCGTAGGGGCCAACGTCCTGACTTTC. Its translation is CASSQGAVVGANVLTF.

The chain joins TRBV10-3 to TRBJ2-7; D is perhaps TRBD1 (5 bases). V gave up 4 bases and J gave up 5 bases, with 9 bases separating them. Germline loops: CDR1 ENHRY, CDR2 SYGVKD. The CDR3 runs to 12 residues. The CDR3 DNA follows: TGTGCCATCAGTGGCACAGGAGACGAGCAGTACTTC. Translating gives CAISGTGDEQYF.

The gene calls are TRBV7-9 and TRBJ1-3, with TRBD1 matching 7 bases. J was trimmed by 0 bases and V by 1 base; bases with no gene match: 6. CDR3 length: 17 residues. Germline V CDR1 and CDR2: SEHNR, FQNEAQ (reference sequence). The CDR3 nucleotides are TGTGCCAGCAGCTTAGATAACAGGGGCTACTCTGGAAACACCATATATTTT. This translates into CASSLDNRGYSGNTIYF.

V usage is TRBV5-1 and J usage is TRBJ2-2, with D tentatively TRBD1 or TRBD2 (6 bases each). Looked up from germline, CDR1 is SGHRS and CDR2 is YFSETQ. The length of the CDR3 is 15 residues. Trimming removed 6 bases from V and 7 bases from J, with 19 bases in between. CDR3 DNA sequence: TGCGCCAGCACCCGAGGGGGGCCCGTTAGCGGGGAGCTGTTTTTT. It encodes CASTRGGPVSGELFF.

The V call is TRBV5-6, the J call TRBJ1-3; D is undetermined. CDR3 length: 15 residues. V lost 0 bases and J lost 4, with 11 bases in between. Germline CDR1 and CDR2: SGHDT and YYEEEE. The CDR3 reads CASSLDGGYGNTIYF. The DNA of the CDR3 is TGTGCCAGCAGCTTGGATGGTGGCTACGGAAACACCATATATTTT.

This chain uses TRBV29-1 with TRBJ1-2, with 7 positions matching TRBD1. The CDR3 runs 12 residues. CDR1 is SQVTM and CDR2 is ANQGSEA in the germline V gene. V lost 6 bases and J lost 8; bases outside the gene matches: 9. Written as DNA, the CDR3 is TGCAGCGTGGCGAGACAGGGACTGGGCTACACCTTC. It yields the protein CSVARQGLGYTF.

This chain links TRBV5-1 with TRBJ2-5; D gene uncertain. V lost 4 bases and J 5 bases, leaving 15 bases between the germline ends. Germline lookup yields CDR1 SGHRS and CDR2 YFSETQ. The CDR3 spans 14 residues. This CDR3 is CASSPSSGSETQYF. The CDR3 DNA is TGCGCCAGCAGCCCCTCCTCGGGCTCGGAGACCCAGTACTTC.

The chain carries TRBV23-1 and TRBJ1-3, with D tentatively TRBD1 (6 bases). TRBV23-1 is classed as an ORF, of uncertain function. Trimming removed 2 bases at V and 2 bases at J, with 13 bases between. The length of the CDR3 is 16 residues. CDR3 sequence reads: CASSQRPQGPGNTIYF. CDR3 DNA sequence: TGCGCCAGCAGTCAACGCCCACAGGGACCTGGAAACACCATATATTTT.

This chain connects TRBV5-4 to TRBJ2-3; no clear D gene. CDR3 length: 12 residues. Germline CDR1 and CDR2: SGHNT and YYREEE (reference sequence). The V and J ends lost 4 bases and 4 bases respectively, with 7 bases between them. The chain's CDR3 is CASSQQSDTQYF. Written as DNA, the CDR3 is TGTGCCAGCAGCCAACAGTCAGATACGCAGTATTTT.

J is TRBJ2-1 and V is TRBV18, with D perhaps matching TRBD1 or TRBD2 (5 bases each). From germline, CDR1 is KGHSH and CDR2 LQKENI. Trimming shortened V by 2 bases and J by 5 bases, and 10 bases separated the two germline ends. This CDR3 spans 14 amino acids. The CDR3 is CASSPWDGNNEQFF. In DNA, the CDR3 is TGTGCCAGCTCACCATGGGACGGGAACAATGAGCAGTTCTTC. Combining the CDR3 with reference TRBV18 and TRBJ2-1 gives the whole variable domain NAGVMQNPRHLVRRRGQEARLRCSPMKGHSHVYWYRQLPEEGLKFMVYLQKENIIDESGMPKERFSAEFPKEGPSILRIQQVVRGDSAAYFCASSPWDGNNEQFFGPGTRLTVL.

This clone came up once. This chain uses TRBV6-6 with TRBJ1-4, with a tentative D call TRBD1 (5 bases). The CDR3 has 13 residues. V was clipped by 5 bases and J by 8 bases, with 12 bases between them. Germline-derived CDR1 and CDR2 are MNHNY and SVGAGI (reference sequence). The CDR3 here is CASSRDLREKLFF. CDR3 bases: TGTGCCAGCAGTCGGGACTTGAGAGAAAAACTGTTTTTT.

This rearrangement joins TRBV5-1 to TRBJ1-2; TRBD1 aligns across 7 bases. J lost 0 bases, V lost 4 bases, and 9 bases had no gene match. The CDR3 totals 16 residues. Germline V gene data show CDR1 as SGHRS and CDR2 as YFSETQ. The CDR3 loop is CASSTGTATSNYGYTF. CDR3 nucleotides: TGCGCCAGCAGCACCGGGACAGCCACATCTAACTATGGCTACACCTTC.

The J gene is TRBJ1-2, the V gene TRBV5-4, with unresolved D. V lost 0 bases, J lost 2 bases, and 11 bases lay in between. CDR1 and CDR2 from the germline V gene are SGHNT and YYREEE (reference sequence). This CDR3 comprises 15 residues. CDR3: CASSLARDGNYGYTF. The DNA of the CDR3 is TGTGCCAGCAGCTTGGCCCGAGACGGAAACTATGGCTACACCTTC. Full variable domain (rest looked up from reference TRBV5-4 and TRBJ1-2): ETGVTQSPTHLIKTRGQQVTLRCSSQSGHNTVSWYQQALGQGPQFIFQYYREEENGRGNFPPRFSGLQFPNYSSELNVNALELDDSALYLCASSLARDGNYGYTFGSGTRLTVV.

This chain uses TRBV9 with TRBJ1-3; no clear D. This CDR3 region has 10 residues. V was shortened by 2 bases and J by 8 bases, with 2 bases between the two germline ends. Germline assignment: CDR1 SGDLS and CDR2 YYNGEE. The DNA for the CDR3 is TGTGCCAGCAGCGTCCACACCATATATTTT. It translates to CASSVHTIYF.

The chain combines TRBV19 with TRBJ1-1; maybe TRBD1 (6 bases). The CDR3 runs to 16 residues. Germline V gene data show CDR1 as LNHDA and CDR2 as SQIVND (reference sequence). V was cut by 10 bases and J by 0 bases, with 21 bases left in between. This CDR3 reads CATEGGGRGMNTEAFF. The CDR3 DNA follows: TGTGCCACGGAAGGCGGGGGCCGTGGTATGAACACTGAAGCTTTCTTT.

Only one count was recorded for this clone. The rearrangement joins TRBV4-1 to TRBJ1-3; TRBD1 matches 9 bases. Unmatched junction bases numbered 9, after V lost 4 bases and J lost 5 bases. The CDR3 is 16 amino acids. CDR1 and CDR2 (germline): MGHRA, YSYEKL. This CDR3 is CASSPTRTGARNTIYF. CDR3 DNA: TGCGCCAGCAGCCCTACGAGGACAGGGGCTAGAAACACCATATATTTT.

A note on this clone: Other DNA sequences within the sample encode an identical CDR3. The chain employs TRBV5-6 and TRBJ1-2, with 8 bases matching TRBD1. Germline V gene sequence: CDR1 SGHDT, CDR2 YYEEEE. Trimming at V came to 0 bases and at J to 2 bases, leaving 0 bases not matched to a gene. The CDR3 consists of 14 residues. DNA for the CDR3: TGTGCCAGCAGCTTGGACAGGGGGAACTATGGCTACACCTTC. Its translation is CASSLDRGNYGYTF.

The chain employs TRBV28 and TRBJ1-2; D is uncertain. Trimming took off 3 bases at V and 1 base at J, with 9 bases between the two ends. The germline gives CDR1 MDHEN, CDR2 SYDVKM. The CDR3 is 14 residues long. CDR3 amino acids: CASSFNSINYGYTF. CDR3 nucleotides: TGTGCCAGCAGTTTTAACAGTATTAACTATGGCTACACCTTC.

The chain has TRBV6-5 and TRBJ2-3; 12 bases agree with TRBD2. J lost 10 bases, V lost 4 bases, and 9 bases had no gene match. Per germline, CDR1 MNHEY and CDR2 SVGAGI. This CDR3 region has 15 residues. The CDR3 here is CASSSRLAGAGPQYF. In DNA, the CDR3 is TGTGCCAGCAGTTCCCGACTAGCGGGGGCGGGGCCGCAGTATTTT.

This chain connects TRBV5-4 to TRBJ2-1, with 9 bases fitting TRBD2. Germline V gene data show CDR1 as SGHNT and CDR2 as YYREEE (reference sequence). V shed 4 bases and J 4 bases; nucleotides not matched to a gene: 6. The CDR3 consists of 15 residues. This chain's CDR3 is CASSLGTSHYNEQFF. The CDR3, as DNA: TGTGCCAGCAGCCTGGGGACTAGCCATTACAATGAGCAGTTCTTC.

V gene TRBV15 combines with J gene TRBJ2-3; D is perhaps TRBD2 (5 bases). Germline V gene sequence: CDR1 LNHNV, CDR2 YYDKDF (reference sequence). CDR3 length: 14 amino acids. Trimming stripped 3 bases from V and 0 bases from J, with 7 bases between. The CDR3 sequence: CATSSGLSTDTQYF. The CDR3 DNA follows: TGTGCCACCAGCAGCGGACTCAGCACAGATACGCAGTATTTT.

The CDR3 coding sequence is TGTGCCAGCTCGCCCACTCCTGGGACAGATGGGGAGACCCAGTACTTC. This translates into CASSPTPGTDGETQYF. The chain links TRBV18 to TRBJ2-5; 7 bases fit TRBD1. V shed 6 bases and J 5 bases; nucleotides not matched to a gene: 15. The CDR3 is 16 residues long. The germline V gene has CDR1 KGHSH and CDR2 LQKENI. Full variable domain (rest looked up from reference TRBV18 and TRBJ2-5): NAGVMQNPRHLVRRRGQEARLRCSPMKGHSHVYWYRQLPEEGLKFMVYLQKENIIDESGMPKERFSAEFPKEGPSILRIQQVVRGDSAAYFCASSPTPGTDGETQYFGPGTRLLVL.

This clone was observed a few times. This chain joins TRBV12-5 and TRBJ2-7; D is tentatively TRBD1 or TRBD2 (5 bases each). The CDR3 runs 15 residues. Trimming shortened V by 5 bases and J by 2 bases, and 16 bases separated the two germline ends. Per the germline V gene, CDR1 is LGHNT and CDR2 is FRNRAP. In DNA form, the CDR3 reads TGTGCTAGTGGTCCCAGAGAGGGGAGAACCTACGAGCAGTACTTC. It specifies CASGPREGRTYEQYF.

The CDR3: CASRRRDGGGELFF. CDR3 in DNA: TGTGCCAGCAGACGAAGAGATGGTGGCGGGGAGCTGTTTTTT. V gene TRBV27 combines with J gene TRBJ2-2; no firm D call. Trimming removed 6 bases at V and 7 bases at J, with 15 bases between. This CDR3 region has 14 residues. CDR1 and CDR2 from the germline V gene are MNHEY and SMNVEV (reference sequence).

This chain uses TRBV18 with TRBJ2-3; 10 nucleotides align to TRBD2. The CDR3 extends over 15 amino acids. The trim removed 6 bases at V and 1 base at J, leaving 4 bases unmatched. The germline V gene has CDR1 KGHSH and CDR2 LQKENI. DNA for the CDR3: TGTGCCAGCTCCCCTGGACTAGCGGGCACAGATACGCAGTATTTT. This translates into CASSPGLAGTDTQYF.